A selection of T cell receptor beta chains follows, all from one sample in a study of blood T cell repertoires in COVID-19. Sequencing used immunoSEQ multiplex PCR; TCRdb keeps in-frame clones, though not all of them. This table holds roughly 280,000 clones, more than 70% found once. Material: peripheral blood. Receptors were obtained from a woman in her 30s with COVID-19, enrolled during active disease. Each CDR3 is given without its conserved first and last residue. The order of the fields is J gene, V gene, D gene, CDR3 protein. D genes are given only for firm matches.

TRBJ1-2 TRBV5-1 TRBD1 ASSLGQGSEGYT
TRBJ1-2 TRBV6-2/TRBV6-3 . ASSYRTNYGYT
TRBJ1-3 TRBV28 . ASRPSGERNTIY
TRBJ2-5 TRBV4-1 TRBD2 ASSQTPTSGRKTQY
TRBJ2-2 TRBV2 . ASSPFANTGELF
TRBJ2-7 TRBV4-1 . ASSRSGLQDEQY
TRBJ1-4 TRBV14 . ASSQPRRTNNEKLF
TRBJ1-5 TRBV5-4 TRBD1 ASSEDRINGI
TRBJ2-7 TRBV7-8 . ASSFTVYEQY
TRBJ2-3 TRBV11-3 . ASSLGAGWADTQY
TRBJ2-1 TRBV9 . ASSVRDGRGDEQF
TRBJ1-2 TRBV6-6 TRBD1 ASSLTGLDGYT
TRBJ2-2 TRBV11-2 . ASRLEVGGTGELF
TRBJ2-7 TRBV10-2 TRBD1 ASSVRDSYEQY
TRBJ2-7 TRBV2 . ASSLSGVTYEQY
TRBJ1-2 TRBV15 . ATSRDLSLQARGYT
TRBJ2-1 TRBV29-1 TRBD2 SVGASGRGLRANEQF
TRBJ1-1 TRBV5-6 TRBD1 ASSPTVRTGTEAF
TRBJ2-1 TRBV4-1 . ASRHTGEQF
TRBJ1-2 TRBV4-1 TRBD1 ASSQETGGYGYT